This T cell receptor (beta chain) was recorded in a study of cytomegalovirus exposure and HLA in healthy donors. Concerning this clone: Its antigen is still unknown.

CDR1 is LNHNV, CDR2 YYDKDF, per germline (reference sequence). V shed 2 bases and J 4 bases; nucleotides not matched to a gene: 5. The CDR3 runs 17 residues. Whole-study results and caveats: At a 0.05 false discovery rate, a later analysis found 16,951 TCR beta sequences to be associated with HLA alleles. There were several of the most significant clusters that appeared linked to common viral pathogens in a later analysis. Among the sequence variants, a highly shared cluster was likely an artifact of sequencing.

The primer mix had 60 Vbeta and 13 Jbeta primers. As processed by the authors: About 11 million of the approximately 80 million unique TCR beta chains counted in a later analysis were shared. TCRdb's table, derived via immunoSEQ multiplex PCR, lists solely in-frame clones and lacks some. V and J calls and clone size follow that table, whereas D and trimming were derived from the DNA. Of around 150,000 clones in the sample, around 86% are singletons; the top ten hold more than 0.9%. This receptor was taken from a girl aged 2 to 9 in good health and CMV-seropositive. Sample: PBMCs. The rearrangement links TRBV15 to TRBJ2-5, with 15 bases that match TRBD2. CDR3 sequence reads: CATSRLRTSGGAETQYF. CDR3 DNA: TGTGCCACCAGCAGACTTAGGACTAGCGGGGGGGCAGAGACCCAGTACTTC.